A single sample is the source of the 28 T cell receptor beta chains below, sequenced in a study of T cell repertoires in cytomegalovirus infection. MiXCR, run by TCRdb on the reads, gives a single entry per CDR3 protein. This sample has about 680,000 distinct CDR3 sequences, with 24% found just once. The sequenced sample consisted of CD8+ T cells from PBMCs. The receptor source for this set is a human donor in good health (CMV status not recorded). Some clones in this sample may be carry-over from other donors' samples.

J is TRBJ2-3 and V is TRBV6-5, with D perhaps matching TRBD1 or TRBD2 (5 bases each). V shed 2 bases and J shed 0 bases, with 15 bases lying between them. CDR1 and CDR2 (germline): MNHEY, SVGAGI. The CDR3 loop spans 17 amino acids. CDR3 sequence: CASSYRGPHSSTDTQYF. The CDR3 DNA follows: TGTGCCAGCAGTTACAGGGGACCTCACTCTAGCACAGATACGCAGTATTTT.

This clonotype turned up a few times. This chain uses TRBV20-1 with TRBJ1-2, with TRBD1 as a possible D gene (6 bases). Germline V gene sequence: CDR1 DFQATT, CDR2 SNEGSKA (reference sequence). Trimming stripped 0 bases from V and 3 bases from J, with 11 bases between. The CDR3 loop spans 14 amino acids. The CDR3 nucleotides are TGCAGTGCTAGAGACCCGTCAGGGGACTATGGCTACACCTTC. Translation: CSARDPSGDYGYTF.

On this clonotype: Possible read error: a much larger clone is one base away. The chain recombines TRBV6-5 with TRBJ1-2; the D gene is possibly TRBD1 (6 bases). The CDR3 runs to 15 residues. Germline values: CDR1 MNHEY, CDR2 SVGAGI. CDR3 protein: CASSFTRTDNCGYTF. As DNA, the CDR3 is TGTGCCAGCAGTTTTACCCGGACAGATAACTGTGGCTACACCTTC.

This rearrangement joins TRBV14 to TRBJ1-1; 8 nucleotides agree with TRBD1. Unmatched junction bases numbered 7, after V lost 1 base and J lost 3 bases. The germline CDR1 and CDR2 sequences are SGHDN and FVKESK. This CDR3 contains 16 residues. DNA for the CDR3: TGTGCCAGCAGCCAAGGATGGGACAGGAGCCACACTGAAGCTTTCTTT. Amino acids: CASSQGWDRSHTEAFF.

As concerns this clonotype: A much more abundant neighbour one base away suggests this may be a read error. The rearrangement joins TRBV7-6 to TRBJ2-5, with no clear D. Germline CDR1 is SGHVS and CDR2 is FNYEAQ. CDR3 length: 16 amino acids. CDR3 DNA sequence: TGTGCTAGCAGCTTAGCAGGAAGGGATGTGCGAGAGACCCAGTACTTC. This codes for CASSLAGRDVRETQYF.

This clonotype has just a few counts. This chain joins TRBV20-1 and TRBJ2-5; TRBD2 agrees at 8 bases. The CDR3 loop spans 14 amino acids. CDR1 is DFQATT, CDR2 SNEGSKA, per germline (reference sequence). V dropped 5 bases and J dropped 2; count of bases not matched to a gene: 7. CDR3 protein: CSAGVAGRQETQYF. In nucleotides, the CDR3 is TGCAGTGCTGGGGTAGCGGGGCGGCAAGAGACCCAGTACTTC.

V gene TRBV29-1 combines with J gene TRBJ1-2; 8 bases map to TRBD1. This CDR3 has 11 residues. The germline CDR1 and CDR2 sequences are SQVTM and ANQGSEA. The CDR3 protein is CSAPGQGGYTF. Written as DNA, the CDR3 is TGCAGTGCTCCCGGACAGGGCGGCTACACCTTC. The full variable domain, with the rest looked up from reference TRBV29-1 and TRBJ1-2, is SAVISQKPSRDICQRGTSLTIQCQVDSQVTMMFWYRQQPGQSLTLIATANQGSEATYESGFVIDKFPISRPNLTFSTLTVSNMSPEDSSIYLCSAPGQGGYTFGSGTRLTVV.

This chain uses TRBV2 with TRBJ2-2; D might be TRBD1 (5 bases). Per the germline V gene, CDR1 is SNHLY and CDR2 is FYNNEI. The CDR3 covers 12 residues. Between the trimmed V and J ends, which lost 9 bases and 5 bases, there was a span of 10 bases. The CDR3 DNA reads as TGTGCCAGGCAGGGATATACCGGGGAGCTGTTTTTT. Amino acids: CARQGYTGELFF.

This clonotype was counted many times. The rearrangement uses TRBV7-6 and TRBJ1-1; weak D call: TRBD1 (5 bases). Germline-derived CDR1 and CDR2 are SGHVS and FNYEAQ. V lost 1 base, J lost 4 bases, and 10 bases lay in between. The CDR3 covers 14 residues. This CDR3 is CASSLEVGATEAFF. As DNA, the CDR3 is TGTGCCAGCAGCTTAGAGGTTGGGGCCACTGAAGCTTTCTTT.

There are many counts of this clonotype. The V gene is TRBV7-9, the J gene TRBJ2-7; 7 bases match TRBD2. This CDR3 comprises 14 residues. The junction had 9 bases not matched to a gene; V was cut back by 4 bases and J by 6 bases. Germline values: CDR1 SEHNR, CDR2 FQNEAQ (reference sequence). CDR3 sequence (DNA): TGTGCCAGCAGCTCGGGGGGACTGTCTAGCGAGCAGTACGTC. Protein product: CASSSGGLSSEQYV.

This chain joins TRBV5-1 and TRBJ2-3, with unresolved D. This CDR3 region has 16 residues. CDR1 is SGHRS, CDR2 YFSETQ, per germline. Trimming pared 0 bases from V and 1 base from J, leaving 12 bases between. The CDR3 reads CASSLVPIHGTDTQYF. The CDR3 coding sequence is TGCGCCAGCAGCTTGGTACCCATCCACGGCACAGATACGCAGTATTTT.

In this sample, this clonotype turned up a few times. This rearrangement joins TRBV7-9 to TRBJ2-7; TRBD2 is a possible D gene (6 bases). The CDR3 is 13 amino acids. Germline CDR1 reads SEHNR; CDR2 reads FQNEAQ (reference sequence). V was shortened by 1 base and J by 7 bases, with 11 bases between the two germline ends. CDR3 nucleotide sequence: TGTGCCAGCAGCTTAGTAGCGGCGCGGGAGCAGTACTTC. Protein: CASSLVAAREQYF.

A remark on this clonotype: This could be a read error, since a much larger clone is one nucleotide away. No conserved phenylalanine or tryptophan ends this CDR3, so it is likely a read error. For the CDR3, the DNA is TGTGCCAGCAGCCCTAGATCGGGGAGGCTTAGCACAGATACGCAGTATTAT. Translated, it gives CASSPRSGRLSTDTQYY. The chain uses TRBV7-6 and TRBJ2-3, with a weak D call TRBD2 (6 bases). Germline CDR1 reads SGHVS; CDR2 reads FNYEAQ. CDR3 size: 17 residues. Deletions cut 5 bases from V and 0 bases from J, with 18 bases between.

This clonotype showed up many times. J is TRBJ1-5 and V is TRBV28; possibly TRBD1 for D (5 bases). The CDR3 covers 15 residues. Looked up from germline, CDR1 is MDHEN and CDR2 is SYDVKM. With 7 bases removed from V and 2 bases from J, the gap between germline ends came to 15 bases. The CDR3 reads CASTKRGSGNQPQHF. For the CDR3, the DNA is TGTGCCAGCACTAAAAGGGGATCTGGCAATCAGCCCCAGCATTTT.

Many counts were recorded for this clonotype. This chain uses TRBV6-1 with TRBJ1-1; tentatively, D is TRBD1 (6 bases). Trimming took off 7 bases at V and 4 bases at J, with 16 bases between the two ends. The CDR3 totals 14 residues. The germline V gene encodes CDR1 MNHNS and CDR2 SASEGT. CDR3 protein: CASTLGRGGTEAFF. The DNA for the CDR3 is TGTGCCAGCACCTTAGGGAGGGGGGGCACTGAAGCTTTCTTT.

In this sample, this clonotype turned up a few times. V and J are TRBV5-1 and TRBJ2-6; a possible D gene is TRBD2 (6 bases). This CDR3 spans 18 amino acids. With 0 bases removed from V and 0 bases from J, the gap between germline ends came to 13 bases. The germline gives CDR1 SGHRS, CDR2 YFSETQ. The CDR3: CASSLGFRGISGANVLTF. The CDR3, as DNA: TGCGCCAGCAGCTTGGGATTCCGGGGGATCTCTGGGGCCAACGTCCTGACTTTC.

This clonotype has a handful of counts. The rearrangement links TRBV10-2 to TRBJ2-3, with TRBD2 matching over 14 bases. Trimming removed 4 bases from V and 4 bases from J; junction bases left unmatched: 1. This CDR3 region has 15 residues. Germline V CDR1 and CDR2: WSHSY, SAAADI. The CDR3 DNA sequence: TGCGCCAGCAGTGTGGGACTAGCGGGGGCAGATACGCAGTATTTT. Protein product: CASSVGLAGADTQYF.

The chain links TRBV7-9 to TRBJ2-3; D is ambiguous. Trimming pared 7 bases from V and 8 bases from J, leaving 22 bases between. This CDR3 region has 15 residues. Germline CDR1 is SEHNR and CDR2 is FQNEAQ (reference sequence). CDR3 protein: CASTPTVAQIGTQYF. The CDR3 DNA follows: TGTGCCAGCACCCCGACGGTAGCACAGATTGGTACGCAGTATTTT.

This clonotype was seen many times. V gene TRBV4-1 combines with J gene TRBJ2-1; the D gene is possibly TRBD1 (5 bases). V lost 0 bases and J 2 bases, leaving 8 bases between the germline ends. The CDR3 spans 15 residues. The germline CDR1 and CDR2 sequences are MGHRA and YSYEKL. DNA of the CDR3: TGCGCCAGCAGCCAAGACCTAGGGGCCTACAATGAGCAGTTCTTC. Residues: CASSQDLGAYNEQFF.

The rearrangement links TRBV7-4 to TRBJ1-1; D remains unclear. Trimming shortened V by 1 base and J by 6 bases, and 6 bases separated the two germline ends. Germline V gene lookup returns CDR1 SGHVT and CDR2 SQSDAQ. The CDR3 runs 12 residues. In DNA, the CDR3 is TGTGCCAGCAGCTTAGTCAAGCCTGAAGCTTTCTTT. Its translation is CASSLVKPEAFF.

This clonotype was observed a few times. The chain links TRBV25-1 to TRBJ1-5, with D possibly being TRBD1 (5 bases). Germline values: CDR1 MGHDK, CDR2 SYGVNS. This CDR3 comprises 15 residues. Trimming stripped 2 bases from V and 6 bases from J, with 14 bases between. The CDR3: CASSEGTTTSQPQHF. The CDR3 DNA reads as TGTGCCAGCAGTGAAGGGACTACGACGAGTCAGCCCCAGCATTTT.

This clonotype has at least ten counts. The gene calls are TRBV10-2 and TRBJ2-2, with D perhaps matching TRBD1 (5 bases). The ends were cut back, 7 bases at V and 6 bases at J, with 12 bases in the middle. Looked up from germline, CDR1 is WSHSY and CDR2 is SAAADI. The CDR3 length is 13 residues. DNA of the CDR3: TGCGCCAGCACCCCAGTAGGGGCCGGGGAGCTGTTTTTT. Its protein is CASTPVGAGELFF.

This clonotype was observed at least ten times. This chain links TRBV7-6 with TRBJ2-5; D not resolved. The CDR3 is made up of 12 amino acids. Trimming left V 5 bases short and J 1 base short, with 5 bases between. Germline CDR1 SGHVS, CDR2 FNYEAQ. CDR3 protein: CASSPAQETQYF. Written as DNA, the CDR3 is TGTGCCAGCAGCCCGGCCCAAGAGACCCAGTACTTC. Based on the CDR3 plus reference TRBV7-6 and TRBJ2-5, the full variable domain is GAGVSQSPRYKVTKRGQDVALRCDPISGHVSLYWYRQALGQGPEFLTYFNYEAQQDKSGLPNDRFSAERPEGSISTLTIQRTEQRDSAMYRCASSPAQETQYFGPGTRLLVL.

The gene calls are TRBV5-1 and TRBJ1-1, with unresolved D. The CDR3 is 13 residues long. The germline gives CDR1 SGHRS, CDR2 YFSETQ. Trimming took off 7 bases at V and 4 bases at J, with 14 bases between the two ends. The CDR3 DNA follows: TGCGCCAGCGCCCTACCCGGAAGCACTGAAGCTTTCTTT. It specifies CASALPGSTEAFF.

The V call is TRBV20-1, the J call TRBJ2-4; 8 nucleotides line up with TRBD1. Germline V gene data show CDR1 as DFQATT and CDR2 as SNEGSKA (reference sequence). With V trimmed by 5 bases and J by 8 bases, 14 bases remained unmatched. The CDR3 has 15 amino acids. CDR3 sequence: CSARGQGVPVDIQYF. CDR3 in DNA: TGCAGTGCTCGCGGACAGGGCGTTCCGGTGGACATTCAGTACTTC.

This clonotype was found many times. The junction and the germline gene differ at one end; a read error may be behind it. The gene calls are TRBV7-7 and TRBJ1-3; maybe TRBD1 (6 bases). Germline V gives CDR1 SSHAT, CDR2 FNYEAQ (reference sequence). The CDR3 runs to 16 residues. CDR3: CASSSGLQGSGNTIYF. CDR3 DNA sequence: TGTGCTAGCAGCTCCGGATTACAGGGATCTGGAAACACCATATATTTT.

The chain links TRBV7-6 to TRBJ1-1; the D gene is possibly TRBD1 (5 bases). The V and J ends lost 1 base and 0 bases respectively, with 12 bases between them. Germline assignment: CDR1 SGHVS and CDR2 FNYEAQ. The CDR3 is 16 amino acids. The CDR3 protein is CASSLEWRGMNTEAFF. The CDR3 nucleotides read TGTGCCAGCAGCTTAGAGTGGAGGGGCATGAACACTGAAGCTTTCTTT.

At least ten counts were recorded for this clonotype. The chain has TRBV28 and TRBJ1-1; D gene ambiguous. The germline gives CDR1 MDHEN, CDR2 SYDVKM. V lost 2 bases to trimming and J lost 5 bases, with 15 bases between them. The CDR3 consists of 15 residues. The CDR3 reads CASSLPTALGTEAFF. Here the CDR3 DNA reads TGTGCCAGCAGTTTACCCACGGCCCTGGGGACTGAAGCTTTCTTT.